One and the same sample provided the 27 T cell receptor beta chains below, sequenced in a study of blood T cell repertoires in COVID-19. The table came from immunoSEQ multiplex PCR; TCRdb's copy has only in-frame clones and leaves some out. The sample lists 50,000 to 65,000 clones, about four fifths occurring once. The sequencing input was peripheral blood. The origin of the receptors is a woman aged 60 to 75 with acute or convalescent COVID-19.

This chain uses TRBV19 with TRBJ1-2; D remains ambiguous. The length of the CDR3 is 15 residues. Trimming left V 5 bases short and J 4 bases short, with 17 bases between. Germline CDR1 and CDR2: LNHDA and SQIVND (reference sequence). CDR3 DNA sequence: TGTGCCAGTAGTCCTTCTAGTTGGGTGGTCTATGGCTACACCTTC. This sequence encodes CASSPSSWVVYGYTF.

The chain joins TRBV2 to TRBJ2-4, with D perhaps TRBD1 (5 bases). There are 15 residues in the CDR3. The germline V gene has CDR1 SNHLY and CDR2 FYNNEI. Trimming pared 5 bases from V and 0 bases from J, leaving 11 bases between. Written as DNA, the CDR3 is TGTGCCAGCAGTCAGGACACGATAGCCAAAAACATTCAGTACTTC. It is translated as CASSQDTIAKNIQYF.

The V and J genes are TRBV7-2 and TRBJ2-1; 9 positions agree with TRBD2. Germline-derived CDR1 and CDR2 are SGHTA and FQGNSA. The CDR3 is 15 residues long. The V segment lost 6 bases and the J segment 9 bases; nucleotides outside the gene matches: 12. The CDR3 is CASRSGTSFPGEQFF. CDR3 nucleotides: TGTGCCAGCAGGTCCGGGACTAGCTTCCCCGGTGAGCAGTTCTTC.

The chain has TRBV30 and TRBJ2-7, with 8 nucleotides matching TRBD1. CDR1 is GTSNPN, CDR2 SVGIG, per germline (reference sequence). There are 14 residues in the CDR3. The junction had 10 bases not matched to a gene; V was cut back by 2 bases and J by 7 bases. For the CDR3, the DNA is TGTGCCTGGAGTCCGCGGACAGGGTTGGTGGAGCAGTACTTC. This translates into CAWSPRTGLVEQYF.

The J gene is TRBJ1-5, the V gene TRBV5-5, with D possibly TRBD1 on 5 matching bases. With 1 base removed from V and 5 bases from J, the gap between germline ends came to 7 bases. The CDR3 loop spans 13 amino acids. Germline CDR1 is SGHKS and CDR2 is YYEKEE (reference sequence). DNA for the CDR3: TGTGCCAGCAGCTTGTGGGGCGATCAGCCCCAGCATTTT. Its protein product is CASSLWGDQPQHF.

This sequence joins TRBV9 and TRBJ2-7; 8 nucleotides line up with TRBD1. The CDR3 spans 16 residues. Germline V gene data show CDR1 as SGDLS and CDR2 as YYNGEE. J lost 4 bases, V lost 4 bases, and 13 bases had no gene match. This CDR3 is CASSPGQGTWEYEQYF. The CDR3 DNA sequence: TGTGCCAGCAGCCCCGGACAGGGCACCTGGGAATACGAGCAGTACTTC. Combining the CDR3 with reference TRBV9 and TRBJ2-7 gives the whole variable domain DSGVTQTPKHLITATGQRVTLRCSPRSGDLSVYWYQQSLDQGLQFLIQYYNGEERAKGNILERFSAQQFPDLHSELNLSSLELGDSALYFCASSPGQGTWEYEQYFGPGTRLTVT.

V usage is TRBV15 and J usage is TRBJ2-5; 15 positions match TRBD2. This CDR3 has 14 amino acids. The ends lost 8 bases at V and 7 bases at J; junction bases unmatched: 5. CDR1 and CDR2 (germline): LNHNV, YYDKDF (reference sequence). CDR3 coding DNA: TGTGCCACCGGGACTAGCGGGGGGCGGGGGACCCAGTACTTC. Encoded protein: CATGTSGGRGTQYF.

V and J are TRBV29-1 and TRBJ2-5, with D uncertain. CDR1 and CDR2 (germline): SQVTM, ANQGSEA. The CDR3 consists of 14 residues. V lost 0 bases and J 0 bases, leaving 8 bases between the germline ends. CDR3 coding DNA: TGCAGCGTTGAAGATGACGGGTACCAAGAGACCCAGTACTTC. As protein: CSVEDDGYQETQYF.

This clone was counted once. This CDR3 reads CASSVEVSAQGDEKLFF. DNA of the CDR3: TGTGCCAGCAGCGTAGAAGTCTCGGCTCAGGGGGATGAAAAACTGTTTTTT. V is TRBV9 and J is TRBJ1-4; 7 nucleotides match TRBD1. CDR3 length: 17 amino acids. Germline V lookup: CDR1 SGDLS, CDR2 YYNGEE. Trimming at V came to 0 bases and at J to 6 bases, leaving 11 bases not matched to a gene.

V usage is TRBV5-1 and J usage is TRBJ1-1; 9 bases match TRBD1. The V and J ends lost 4 bases and 4 bases, in that order; junction bases with no gene match: 5. The CDR3 has 14 amino acids. The V gene's germline CDR1 is SGHRS and CDR2 YFSETQ. CDR3 in DNA: TGCGCCAGCAGCGGTGGACAGGGGAGCACTGAAGCTTTCTTT. This translates into CASSGGQGSTEAFF.

V is TRBV3-1 (or the pseudogene TRBV3-2) and J is TRBJ2-7, with a tentative D call TRBD1 (6 bases). The germline V gene has CDR1 LGHDT and CDR2 YNNKEL (reference sequence). With 8 bases removed from V and 6 bases from J, the gap between germline ends came to 17 bases. CDR3 length: 13 amino acids. In DNA, the CDR3 is TGTGCCAGCGGCCGCAGGGGTACGATCGAGCAGTACTTC. Translated: CASGRRGTIEQYF.

This chain joins TRBV27 and TRBJ2-7; tentative D call: TRBD2 (6 bases). The CDR3 runs 13 residues. CDR1 is MNHEY and CDR2 is SMNVEV in the germline V gene (reference sequence). Trimming stripped 6 bases from V and 1 base from J, with 10 bases between. CDR3 region: CASRGGISYEQYF. The CDR3 DNA reads as TGTGCCAGCAGGGGCGGGATTTCCTACGAGCAGTACTTC.

The genes are TRBV6-1 and TRBJ2-1; 7 nucleotides line up with TRBD2. Trimming at V came to 3 bases and at J to 3 bases, leaving 8 bases not matched to a gene. From germline, CDR1 is MNHNS and CDR2 SASEGT. The CDR3 spans 16 residues. The CDR3 DNA follows: TGTGCCAGCAGTGAGCGGCGGGAGTTGATCTACAATGAGCAGTTCTTC. It translates to CASSERRELIYNEQFF.

For the CDR3, the DNA is TGTGCCAGCAGCCTCAGTAGCGGCGGGGAGCTGTTTTTT. Protein: CASSLSSGGELFF. V and J are TRBV13 and TRBJ2-2, with D tentatively TRBD2 (6 bases). The V gene's germline CDR1 is PRHDT and CDR2 FYEKMQ (reference sequence). Trimming removed 5 bases at V and 7 bases at J, with 11 bases between. CDR3 size: 13 residues.

This chain uses TRBV7-7 with TRBJ2-1, with 8 bases that match TRBD2. V trimming: 1 base; J trimming: 8 bases; junction bases outside the gene matches: 4. CDR3 length: 14 amino acids. Per the germline V gene, CDR1 is SSHAT and CDR2 is FNYEAQ (reference sequence). CDR3 sequence reads: CASSLGTSRDEQFF. The CDR3 DNA is TGTGCCAGCAGCTTAGGGACTAGCAGGGATGAGCAGTTCTTC.

The rearrangement uses TRBV7-9 and TRBJ1-4, with 9 bases fitting TRBD1. The CDR3 is made up of 14 amino acids. V lost 3 bases to trimming and J lost 8 bases; unmatched junction nucleotides: 4. Per the germline V gene, CDR1 is SEHNR and CDR2 is FQNEAQ (reference sequence). The DNA for the CDR3 is TGTGCCAGCAGCTTGGGGACAGGGCAAGAAAAACTGTTTTTT. Translated, it gives CASSLGTGQEKLFF.

The rearrangement joins TRBV6-5 to TRBJ1-2; 8 bases match TRBD1. This CDR3 has 13 amino acids. The V gene end was trimmed by 5 bases and the J gene end by 6 bases; junction bases not matched to a gene: 5. Germline V gene data show CDR1 as MNHEY and CDR2 as SVGAGI. For the CDR3, the DNA is TGTGCCAGCAGTCAGACAGGGGTAGATGGCTACACCTTC. As protein: CASSQTGVDGYTF.

The chain joins TRBV4-1 to TRBJ2-1; 11 bases map to TRBD2. The CDR3 consists of 17 residues. CDR1 and CDR2 from the germline V gene are MGHRA and YSYEKL. The V and J ends lost 0 bases and 9 bases, in that order; junction bases with no gene match: 10. The CDR3 here is CASSQEPITSGSSEQFF. DNA for the CDR3: TGCGCCAGCAGCCAAGAGCCTATCACTAGCGGGAGCAGTGAGCAGTTCTTC.

The chain links TRBV30 to TRBJ2-3; 7 bases match TRBD1. With 1 base clipped from V and 2 bases from J, the junction kept 6 bases outside the gene matches. The CDR3 is made up of 15 amino acids. Germline CDR1 GTSNPN, CDR2 SVGIG (reference sequence). CDR3 amino acids: CAWSGGQLITDTQYF. The CDR3, as DNA: TGTGCCTGGAGTGGGGGACAGTTAATCACAGATACGCAGTATTTT.

The CDR3, as DNA: TGTGCCAGCAGGATAGCGGGGGTTCTTACCGGGGAGCTGTTTTTT. Amino acid sequence: CASRIAGVLTGELFF. The gene calls are TRBV28 and TRBJ2-2; TRBD2 aligns across 9 bases. Trimming cost V 6 bases and J 5 bases; bases outside gene matches: 7. Germline assignment: CDR1 MDHEN and CDR2 SYDVKM. The CDR3 sequence is 15 residues long.

J is TRBJ1-1 and V is TRBV10-2; the D is unclear. CDR1 is WSHSY, CDR2 SAAADI, per germline. The V and J ends lost 1 base and 1 base respectively, with 7 bases between them. This CDR3 contains 14 residues. The CDR3 here is CASSEWRANTEAFF. The CDR3 DNA follows: TGCGCCAGCAGTGAGTGGCGGGCGAACACTGAAGCTTTCTTT.

V usage is TRBV29-1 and J usage is TRBJ1-1; 8 bases agree with TRBD1. This CDR3 has 14 amino acids. The germline V gene has CDR1 SQVTM and CDR2 ANQGSEA. Trimming removed 5 bases from V and 0 bases from J; junction bases left unmatched: 5. The CDR3 bases are TGCAGCGTTATCAGGACAGGGTTGAACACTGAAGCTTTCTTT. Amino acid sequence: CSVIRTGLNTEAFF.

This sequence joins TRBV19 and TRBJ1-4, with D possibly TRBD1 on 6 matching bases. The CDR3 extends over 16 amino acids. CDR1 is LNHDA and CDR2 is SQIVND in the germline V gene (reference sequence). V was clipped by 1 base and J by 8 bases, with 17 bases between them. The CDR3 reads CASSIGLRDIGEKLFF. CDR3 DNA: TGTGCCAGTAGTATAGGCCTTCGGGACATAGGGGAAAAACTGTTTTTT. Variable domain in full (rest from reference TRBV19 and TRBJ1-4): DGGITQSPKYLFRKEGQNVTLSCEQNLNHDAMYWYRQDPGQGLRLIYYSQIVNDFQKGDIAEGYSVSREKKESFPLTVTSAQKNPTAFYLCASSIGLRDIGEKLFFGSGTQLSVL.

This clone appeared a few times. The chain combines TRBV5-1 with TRBJ1-1, with 10 bases aligning to TRBD1. The CDR3 loop spans 15 amino acids. With V trimmed by 4 bases and J by 3 bases, 6 bases remained unmatched. CDR1 and CDR2 from the germline V gene are SGHRS and YFSETQ. The CDR3 DNA is TGCGCCAGCAGCGCCATGGGGACAGGGGACACTGAAGCTTTCTTT. Encoded protein: CASSAMGTGDTEAFF.

This chain joins TRBV4-1 and TRBJ1-1, with a weak D call TRBD1 (5 bases). CDR1 and CDR2 from the germline V gene are MGHRA and YSYEKL. Trimming removed 3 bases at V and 3 bases at J, with 14 bases between. The CDR3 covers 15 residues. CDR3 sequence: CASSHKRGEYTEAFF. CDR3 in DNA: TGCGCCAGCAGCCACAAAAGGGGCGAATACACTGAAGCTTTCTTT.

V and J are TRBV19 and TRBJ2-7; 8 positions agree with TRBD2. V lost 10 bases and J lost 5; bases outside the gene matches: 16. Germline V lookup: CDR1 LNHDA, CDR2 SQIVND (reference sequence). This CDR3 comprises 15 residues. The CDR3 is CATKTVGSGSDEQYF. Here the CDR3 DNA reads TGTGCCACCAAGACTGTCGGGAGCGGGAGCGACGAGCAGTACTTC.

This chain connects TRBV19 to TRBJ1-2, with 9 bases matching TRBD1. Trimming removed 5 bases from V and 4 bases from J; junction bases left unmatched: 11. Germline V CDR1 and CDR2: LNHDA, SQIVND (reference sequence). The CDR3 sequence is 16 residues long. CDR3 protein: CASSLTPGQGSYGYTF. The CDR3 DNA follows: TGTGCCAGTAGTCTCACCCCGGGACAGGGATCCTATGGCTACACCTTC.